One sample yielded the 16 T cell receptor beta chains listed below, sequenced in a study of T cell repertoires in aging, cancer and after chemotherapy. A mixed TRB-A/B primer pool amplified rearranged TRB by multiplex touch-down PCR. TCRdb recomputed calls from the multiplex PCR reads with MiXCR, one row per CDR3 protein. The sample yields about 12,000 distinct CDR3 sequences, less than 30% seen once. Amplification of TCR beta used genomic DNA extracted from peripheral blood. The sequenced sample consisted of blood. All receptors derive from a human donor with a blood cancer.

In this sample, this clonotype turned up a few times. The CDR3 spells CASTTATYNSPLHF. CDR3 nucleotide sequence: TGTGCCAGCACCACGGCGACCTATAATTCACCCCTCCACTTT. J is TRBJ1-6 and V is TRBV12-3 or TRBV12-4, with no clear D. The CDR3 sequence is 14 residues long. Trimming took 7 bases from V and 2 from J, leaving 9 bases between them.

The chain has TRBV10-3 and TRBJ1-2, with D perhaps TRBD1 (6 bases). Germline CDR1 and CDR2: ENHRY and SYGVKD. Trimming pared 10 bases from V and 6 bases from J, leaving 12 bases between. CDR3 length equals 11 residues. CDR3 coding DNA: TGTGCCACCGTGACAGGAGATGGCTACACCTTC. This gives the protein CATVTGDGYTF.

This clonotype has only a few counts. CDR3 sequence reads: CASSYFPGAPGDTQYF. In DNA form, the CDR3 reads TGTGCCAGCAGTTACTTCCCGGGGGCCCCGGGGGATACGCAGTATTTT. This chain links TRBV6-6 with TRBJ2-3; D tentatively reads TRBD1 or TRBD2 (6 bases each). This CDR3 has 16 residues. With 1 base removed from V and 6 bases from J, the gap between germline ends came to 17 bases. The germline gives CDR1 MNHNY, CDR2 SVGAGI (reference sequence).

The CDR3 loop reads CARTWGVKGYTF. The CDR3 nucleotides read TGTGCCAGGACTTGGGGGGTAAAGGGCTACACCTTC. The chain recombines TRBV12-3 or TRBV12-4 with TRBJ1-2; possibly TRBD1 for D (5 bases). Trimming pared 9 bases from V and 8 bases from J, leaving 16 bases between. This CDR3 is built from 12 residues.

Within the sample, this clonotype is medium-sized. This chain links TRBV11-1 with TRBJ2-1; D possibly corresponds to TRBD2 (5 bases). Trimming removed 0 bases from V and 2 bases from J, with 8 bases in between. The germline gives CDR1 SGHAT, CDR2 FQDESV (reference sequence). This CDR3 is 15 amino acids long. This CDR3 is CASSLAAAAYNEQFF. CDR3 nucleotides: TGTGCCAGCAGCTTAGCAGCGGCAGCCTACAATGAGCAGTTCTTC.

Regarding this clonotype: This may arise from a read error, as a much more abundant clone is one base away. V and J are TRBV6-1 and TRBJ1-4; D is unclear. The CDR3 runs 14 residues. Looked up from germline, CDR1 is MNHNS and CDR2 is SASEGT. The CDR3 loop is CASGHTTTNEILFF. As DNA, the CDR3 is TGTGCCAGCGGCCACACAACAACTAATGAAATACTGTTTTTT.

Remarks on this clonotype: A single base separates this from a much larger clone, so it may be a read error. This chain uses TRBV7-6 with TRBJ2-1, with 13 bases identical to TRBD2. This CDR3 is 17 amino acids long. Looked up from germline, CDR1 is SGHVS and CDR2 is FNYEAQ. Here the CDR3 reads CTSSLRTSGGSYNEQFF. CDR3 nucleotides: TGTACCAGCAGCTTAAGGACTAGCGGGGGATCCTACAATGAGCAGTTCTTC.

This clonotype has ten or more counts. This chain uses TRBV6-4 with TRBJ2-2, with TRBD1 matching 7 bases. Germline assignment: CDR1 MRHNA and CDR2 SNTAGT. The CDR3 is made up of 14 amino acids. The V segment lost 8 bases and the J segment 3 bases; nucleotides outside the gene matches: 6. CDR3 amino acids: CASRTGLDTGELFF. CDR3 coding DNA: TGTGCCAGCCGGACAGGACTGGACACCGGGGAGCTGTTTTTT.

This clonotype has a handful of counts. J is TRBJ2-7 and V is TRBV6-2 or TRBV6-3; D is perhaps TRBD1 (5 bases). The CDR3 is 12 residues long. Germline lookup yields CDR1 MNHEY and CDR2 SVGEGT. Trimming removed 4 bases from V and 9 bases from J, with 13 bases in between. The CDR3 DNA reads as TGTGCCAGCAGTTTGAAGGGGATTCGGCAGTACGTC. It specifies CASSLKGIRQYV.

This chain links TRBV4-2 with TRBJ1-4; no reliable D call. The CDR3 covers 15 residues. Germline assignment: CDR1 LGHNA and CDR2 YNFKEQ. With 0 bases removed from V and 8 bases from J, the gap between germline ends came to 13 bases. CDR3 sequence reads: CASSQERARIEKLFF. CDR3 DNA sequence: TGTGCCAGCAGCCAAGAGAGGGCGCGGATCGAAAAACTGTTTTTT.

This chain joins TRBV30 and TRBJ2-1, with 10 bases aligning to TRBD1. The CDR3 has 15 residues. Trimming took 3 bases from V and 5 from J; bases not matched to a gene: 7. Germline-derived CDR1 and CDR2 are GTSNPN and SVGIG (reference sequence). The CDR3 loop reads CAWSFRDRGHNEQFF. The CDR3 region has the DNA TGTGCCTGGAGCTTCCGGGACAGGGGCCACAATGAGCAGTTCTTC. The full variable domain, completed using reference TRBV30 and TRBJ2-1, is SQTIHQWPATLVQPVGSPLSLECTVEGTSNPNLYWYRQAAGRGLQLLFYSVGIGQISSEVPQNLSASRPQDRQFILSSKKLLLSDSGFYLCAWSFRDRGHNEQFFGPGTRLTVL.

By share, this clonotype ranks as medium-sized (0.01 to 0.1%). The chain links TRBV12-3 or TRBV12-4 to TRBJ2-6; D possibly corresponds to TRBD1 (6 bases). Trimming removed 1 base at V and 0 bases at J, with 7 bases between. This CDR3 spans 16 amino acids. CDR3 nucleotide sequence: TGTGCCAGCAGTTTAGTGGGGGCCTCTGGGGCCAACGTCCTGACTTTC. Protein sequence: CASSLVGASGANVLTF.

This chain connects TRBV20-1 to TRBJ2-1, with D perhaps TRBD1 or TRBD2 (5 bases each). The germline CDR1 and CDR2 sequences are DFQATT and SNEGSKA (reference sequence). The CDR3 length is 15 residues. Trimming pared 2 bases from V and 0 bases from J, leaving 11 bases between. The CDR3 spells CSARLPGSSYNEQFF. The CDR3 nucleotides read TGCAGTGCTAGATTGCCAGGGAGCTCCTACAATGAGCAGTTCTTC.

This chain connects TRBV14 to TRBJ1-1; perhaps TRBD1 as D (6 bases). Trimming cost V 3 bases and J 7 bases, with 21 bases left between them. Germline loops: CDR1 SGHDN, CDR2 FVKESK. The CDR3 has 16 residues. The CDR3 here is CASSQRLASTGVEAFF. The CDR3 DNA is TGTGCCAGCAGCCAGCGCCTGGCATCGACAGGAGTTGAAGCTTTCTTT.

The rearrangement joins TRBV6-1 to TRBJ2-1, with 8 bases lining up with TRBD1. This CDR3 region has 18 residues. Germline V gene lookup returns CDR1 MNHNS and CDR2 SASEGT. The V gene end was trimmed by 2 bases and the J gene end by 0 bases; junction bases not matched to a gene: 9. CDR3 protein: CASSELGRTGSSYNEQFF. DNA for the CDR3: TGTGCCAGCAGTGAACTGGGCCGGACAGGGAGCTCCTACAATGAGCAGTTCTTC.

This clonotype showed up just a few times. The rearrangement links TRBV30 to TRBJ1-1; D is unresolved. The germline V gene has CDR1 GTSNPN and CDR2 SVGIG (reference sequence). The length of the CDR3 is 13 residues. Between the trimmed V and J ends, which lost 3 bases and 1 base, there was a span of 9 bases. The chain's CDR3 is CAWSYSRNTEAFF. CDR3 sequence (DNA): TGTGCCTGGAGCTATTCAAGGAACACTGAAGCTTTCTTT.